The clone carrying this TCR beta chain was seen only a few times. The antigen remains unidentified. The second PCR ran about 6 to 11 cycles with a sample-barcoded 5' primer and J-beta primers. One entry per CDR3 protein results from TCRdb running MiXCR on the 5' RACE reads. The sample contains over 1,300,000 distinct CDR3 sequences, almost 60% of which appear only once. This entry is derived from a study of blood T cells in healthy people across ages. General observations from the study: Samples with more naive T cells showed higher observed beta diversity.

Trimming removed 4 bases from V and 4 bases from J, with 19 bases in between. Germline V gene data show CDR1 as SGHDN and CDR2 as FVKESK. The CDR3 loop spans 16 amino acids. Material for sequencing was blood. The receptor was derived from a man aged 18 to 29 in good health. The chain couples TRBV14 to TRBJ2-5; D remains unclear. The CDR3 is CASSPAGFGWLETQYF. DNA for the CDR3: TGTGCCAGCAGCCCTGCCGGGTTCGGATGGCTAGAGACCCAGTACTTC.